A selection of T cell receptor beta chains follows, all from one sample in a study of blood T cell repertoires in COVID-19. The assay was immunoSEQ multiplex PCR, and TCRdb's table has in-frame clones only and misses some. The sample has about 160,000 clones; under 85% are singletons. Sequencing used peripheral blood. The receptors derive from a man in his 70s who had recovered from COVID-19. Each CDR3 is given with its conserved first and last residue. A D gene is named only where the DNA matches it firmly. Size is omitted from some rows. Given values are once, few, many or a class for expanded clones.

cdr3_nt: TGTGCCAGCAGCCAAGATCCGGGTAGCGGGAGTGAGCAGTACTTC
cdr3_aa: CASSQDPGSGSEQYF
j_call: TRBJ2-7
v_call: TRBV3-1/TRBV3-2
clone_size: -
d_call: TRBD2

cdr3_nt: TGTGCCAGCAGTGATTACAGCGGGGTGAACACCGGGGAGCTGTTTTTT
cdr3_aa: CASSDYSGVNTGELFF
j_call: TRBJ2-2
v_call: TRBV2
clone_size: -
d_call: TRBD2

cdr3_nt: TGTGCCAGCAGCTACCGGGGAGGACTAGCGGGAGGCACAGATACGCAGTATTTT
cdr3_aa: CASSYRGGLAGGTDTQYF
j_call: TRBJ2-3
v_call: TRBV7-3
clone_size: -
d_call: TRBD2

cdr3_nt: TGTGCCAGCAGTTCCGGGACAGGGGGTCCGGGCGAGCAGTACTTC
cdr3_aa: CASSSGTGGPGEQYF
j_call: TRBJ2-7
v_call: TRBV7-2
clone_size: -
d_call: TRBD1

cdr3_nt: TGTGCCAGCAGCCCTTCGTCACAGTATAATTCACCCCTCCACTTT
cdr3_aa: CASSPSSQYNSPLHF
j_call: TRBJ1-6
v_call: TRBV7-2
clone_size: -
d_call: -

cdr3_nt: TGTGCCAGCAGCGTAGTAAATAGCGGGCGCCCCAATGAGCAGTTCTTC
cdr3_aa: CASSVVNSGRPNEQFF
j_call: TRBJ2-1
v_call: TRBV9
clone_size: -
d_call: TRBD2

cdr3_nt: TGTGCCAGCAGTGAGCAGGGGAACACCGGGGAGCTGTTTTTT
cdr3_aa: CASSEQGNTGELFF
j_call: TRBJ2-2
v_call: TRBV6-4
clone_size: -
d_call: -

cdr3_nt: TGTGCCAGCAGCCCCAAGACAGACATGAACACTGAAGCTTTCTTT
cdr3_aa: CASSPKTDMNTEAFF
j_call: TRBJ1-1
v_call: TRBV5-4
clone_size: -
d_call: -

cdr3_nt: TGCGCCAGCAGCTTCATGGACAGCTCCTATAATTCACCCCTCCACTTT
cdr3_aa: CASSFMDSSYNSPLHF
j_call: TRBJ1-6
v_call: TRBV5-1
clone_size: -
d_call: -

cdr3_nt: TGTGCCATCAGTGAGTCAGGCGGAGAGACCCAGTACTTC
cdr3_aa: CAISESGGETQYF
j_call: TRBJ2-5
v_call: TRBV10-3
clone_size: -
d_call: -

cdr3_nt: TGTGCCAGCAGTTACAAGACTAGTGGGGGCCAAGAGACCCAGTACTTC
cdr3_aa: CASSYKTSGGQETQYF
j_call: TRBJ2-5
v_call: TRBV6-2/TRBV6-3
clone_size: -
d_call: -

cdr3_nt: TGCAGCGTTGGAGAGACGGGTAATAGCAATCAGCCCCAGCATTTT
cdr3_aa: CSVGETGNSNQPQHF
j_call: TRBJ1-5
v_call: TRBV29-1
clone_size: few
d_call: -

cdr3_nt: TGTGCCAGCTCACCACCTTCGCGGGATAGATACAATGAGCAGTTCTTC
cdr3_aa: CASSPPSRDRYNEQFF
j_call: TRBJ2-1
v_call: TRBV18
clone_size: -
d_call: -

cdr3_nt: TGTGCCAGCAGCTTAGGGAGGACAGGTCCTATGAACACTGAAGCTTTCTTT
cdr3_aa: CASSLGRTGPMNTEAFF
j_call: TRBJ1-1
v_call: TRBV7-6
clone_size: -
d_call: TRBD1

cdr3_nt: TGTGCCAGCAGCCGGGACGGAATGGGGGGGATTGAAAAACTGTTTTTT
cdr3_aa: CASSRDGMGGIEKLFF
j_call: TRBJ1-4
v_call: TRBV7-9
clone_size: -
d_call: -

cdr3_nt: TGTGCCAGCAGGGGAGCGACGAACATTCAGTACTTC
cdr3_aa: CASRGATNIQYF
j_call: TRBJ2-4
v_call: TRBV3-1/TRBV3-2
clone_size: once
d_call: -

cdr3_nt: TGTGCCAGCAGTCGGTCCGGGTCACCCCTCCACTTT
cdr3_aa: CASSRSGSPLHF
j_call: TRBJ1-6
v_call: TRBV12-3/TRBV12-4
clone_size: few
d_call: -

cdr3_nt: TGTGCCAGCAGTTACTCGACGGGACAGGACATCAATCAGCCCCAGCATTTT
cdr3_aa: CASSYSTGQDINQPQHF
j_call: TRBJ1-5
v_call: TRBV6-2/TRBV6-3
clone_size: -
d_call: TRBD1

cdr3_nt: TGTGCCAGCAGCTCGGACAGGGGGCACACTGAAGCTTTCTTT
cdr3_aa: CASSSDRGHTEAFF
j_call: TRBJ1-1
v_call: TRBV7-2
clone_size: few
d_call: TRBD1

cdr3_nt: TGTGCCAGCAGTCTACAGGGAAATCAGCCCCAGCATTTT
cdr3_aa: CASSLQGNQPQHF
j_call: TRBJ1-5
v_call: TRBV6-5
clone_size: -
d_call: -

cdr3_nt: TGTGCCAGCAGGGGTGGACTAGCGGGAGTTAGTGAGCAGTACTTC
cdr3_aa: CASRGGLAGVSEQYF
j_call: TRBJ2-7
v_call: TRBV28
clone_size: -
d_call: TRBD2

cdr3_nt: TGTGCCAGCAGCCCTACTAGCTCTTCCTACAATGAGCAGTTCTTC
cdr3_aa: CASSPTSSSYNEQFF
j_call: TRBJ2-1
v_call: TRBV5-4
clone_size: -
d_call: -

cdr3_nt: TGTGCCAGCAGACCGGACACAAAGGAGCAGTTCTTC
cdr3_aa: CASRPDTKEQFF
j_call: TRBJ2-1
v_call: TRBV6-5
clone_size: -
d_call: -

cdr3_nt: TGCGCCAGCAGCTCGAGGGAGACCCAGTACTTC
cdr3_aa: CASSSRETQYF
j_call: TRBJ2-5
v_call: TRBV5-1
clone_size: -
d_call: -

cdr3_nt: TGTGCCAGCAGCGTAGTGGCTAGCGGGAGGGGCAATGAGCAGTTCTTC
cdr3_aa: CASSVVASGRGNEQFF
j_call: TRBJ2-1
v_call: TRBV9
clone_size: -
d_call: TRBD2

cdr3_nt: TGTGCCAGCAGTGAATTTGGACAGGGCCATCAGCCCCAGCATTTT
cdr3_aa: CASSEFGQGHQPQHF
j_call: TRBJ1-5
v_call: TRBV2
clone_size: -
d_call: TRBD1

cdr3_nt: TGTGCCAGCTCCCCCCCTGAAGGGGGCCGGCAGGATTCACCCCTCCACTTT
cdr3_aa: CASSPPEGGRQDSPLHF
j_call: TRBJ1-6
v_call: TRBV18
clone_size: once
d_call: TRBD1

cdr3_nt: TGTGCCACCAGCAGGGAGGGAACAGGGGTCGCAGAGACCCAGTACTTC
cdr3_aa: CATSREGTGVAETQYF
j_call: TRBJ2-5
v_call: TRBV15
clone_size: -
d_call: -

cdr3_nt: TGTGCCAGCTCACCACAGCGGGAGGAAGTCGATGAGCAGTTCTTC
cdr3_aa: CASSPQREEVDEQFF
j_call: TRBJ2-1
v_call: TRBV18
clone_size: -
d_call: TRBD2

cdr3_nt: TGTGCCAGCAGCGCCGAACCACAGGGTTCTGGAAACACCATATATTTT
cdr3_aa: CASSAEPQGSGNTIYF
j_call: TRBJ1-3
v_call: TRBV9
clone_size: -
d_call: -

cdr3_nt: TGTGCCAGCGCGATAATCGCGGGGTCCGATGAAAAACTGTTTTTT
cdr3_aa: CASAIIAGSDEKLFF
j_call: TRBJ1-4
v_call: TRBV28
clone_size: -
d_call: -

cdr3_nt: TGTGCCAGCAGCAGACAGGTGGGGCTTCCGGACGAGCAGTACTTC
cdr3_aa: CASSRQVGLPDEQYF
j_call: TRBJ2-7
v_call: TRBV7-2
clone_size: -
d_call: -

cdr3_nt: TGTGCCAGCAGCTTAGGCGGGGCACCTTATGGCTACACCTTC
cdr3_aa: CASSLGGAPYGYTF
j_call: TRBJ1-2
v_call: TRBV7-3
clone_size: -
d_call: -

cdr3_nt: TGTGCCAGCAGTTACGGAGGACAGGCCTCCCCCCTCCACTTT
cdr3_aa: CASSYGGQASPLHF
j_call: TRBJ1-6
v_call: TRBV6-2/TRBV6-3
clone_size: -
d_call: TRBD1

cdr3_nt: TGCAGCGTCGGCGGGACCGAGTATGGCTACACCTTC
cdr3_aa: CSVGGTEYGYTF
j_call: TRBJ1-2
v_call: TRBV29-1
clone_size: -
d_call: -

cdr3_nt: TGTGCCAGCAGTGAAAGTCGAGGGGGGGCACCCCAGCATTTT
cdr3_aa: CASSESRGGAPQHF
j_call: TRBJ1-5
v_call: TRBV6-1
clone_size: few
d_call: -